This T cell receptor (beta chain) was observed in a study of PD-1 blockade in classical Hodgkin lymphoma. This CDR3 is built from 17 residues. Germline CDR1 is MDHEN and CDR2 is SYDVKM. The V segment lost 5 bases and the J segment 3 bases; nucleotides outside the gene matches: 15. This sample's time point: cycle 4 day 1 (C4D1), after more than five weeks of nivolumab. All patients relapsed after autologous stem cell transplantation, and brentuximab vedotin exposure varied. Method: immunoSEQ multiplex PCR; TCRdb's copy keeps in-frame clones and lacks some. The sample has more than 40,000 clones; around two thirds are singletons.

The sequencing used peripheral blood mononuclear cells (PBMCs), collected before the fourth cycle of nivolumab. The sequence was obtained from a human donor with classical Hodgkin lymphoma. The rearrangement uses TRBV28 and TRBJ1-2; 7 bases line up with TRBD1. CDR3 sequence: CASSPSRGGALDYGYTF. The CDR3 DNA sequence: TGTGCCAGCAGTCCCTCCAGGGGGGGGGCGCTGGACTATGGCTACACCTTC.